This passage covers 19 T cell receptor beta chains from one sample sequenced in a study of glioma-infiltrating T cells after dendritic cell vaccination (dated by TCRdb to the mid-2010s). Library creation used the immunoSEQ multiplex PCR assay. TCRdb holds this immuneACCESS table with in-frame rearrangements only. Some clones are missing; in checked studies, unresolved V genes explain under half, and the rest has no known cause. Across this sample there are around 100,000 clones, with roughly 79% seen only once. The ten largest clones capture approximately 12% of the sample. Sample: blood, taken before dendritic cell vaccination. The receptors stem from a human donor with glioblastoma.

The chain couples TRBV19 to TRBJ1-1; the match to TRBD1 covers 7 bases. The CDR3 totals 15 residues. Germline assignment: CDR1 LNHDA and CDR2 SQIVND (reference sequence). J lost 1 base, V lost 4 bases, and 6 bases had no gene match. CDR3 sequence: CASSKRDRANTEAFF. CDR3 coding DNA: TGTGCCAGTAGTAAGAGGGACAGAGCGAACACTGAAGCTTTCTTT.

The rearrangement uses TRBV7-9 and TRBJ2-3; 9 bases agree with TRBD1. Germline CDR1 and CDR2: SEHNR and FQNEAQ (reference sequence). CDR3 length: 15 amino acids. V lost 3 bases and J lost 6; bases outside the gene matches: 7. CDR3 nucleotides: TGTGCCAGCAGCTTTTCCGGGACAGGGAGGGATACGCAGTATTTT. Translated: CASSFSGTGRDTQYF.

The chain joins TRBV10-1 to TRBJ2-5, with D possibly TRBD2 on 5 matching bases. Deletions cut 0 bases from V and 3 bases from J, with 5 bases between. The CDR3 has 13 amino acids. CDR1 is WNHNN and CDR2 is SYGVQD in the germline V gene (reference sequence). CDR3 sequence reads: CASSESEEETQYF. The CDR3 DNA sequence: TGCGCCAGCAGTGAGTCGGAGGAAGAGACCCAGTACTTC.

The J gene is TRBJ2-7, the V gene TRBV5-4; 9 bases agree with TRBD1. The CDR3 contains 16 residues. The germline V gene encodes CDR1 SGHNT and CDR2 YYREEE (reference sequence). The V gene end was trimmed by 0 bases and the J gene end by 3 bases; junction bases not matched to a gene: 7. Here the CDR3 DNA reads TGTGCCAGCAGCTTGGCGTTCGGGACAGGGATCTACGAGCAGTACTTC. Its protein product is CASSLAFGTGIYEQYF.

The chain joins TRBV6-6 to TRBJ2-7; 7 bases line up with TRBD1. The CDR3 loop spans 15 amino acids. From germline, CDR1 is MNHNY and CDR2 SVGAGI (reference sequence). V dropped 5 bases and J dropped 0; count of bases not matched to a gene: 7. CDR3 DNA: TGTGCCAGCAGTCGGGACAGCCAAAGCTCCTACGAGCAGTACTTC. The encoded protein is CASSRDSQSSYEQYF.

V usage is TRBV9 and J usage is TRBJ2-3; TRBD2 is a possible D gene (5 bases). V was trimmed by 4 bases and J by 0 bases, leaving 24 bases between them. This CDR3 spans 19 amino acids. CDR1 and CDR2 (germline): SGDLS, YYNGEE. CDR3 loop: CASSPEFGGPSSSTDTQYF. The CDR3 region has the DNA TGTGCCAGCAGCCCCGAATTTGGCGGGCCTTCATCTAGCACAGATACGCAGTATTTT.

The sample holds a few counts of this clone. This chain's CDR3 is CASSPSTATSGANVLTF. The CDR3 DNA reads as TGTGCCAGCTCACCCTCGACAGCTACCTCGGGGGCCAACGTCCTGACTTTC. This chain joins TRBV18 and TRBJ2-6; D is possibly TRBD1 (5 bases). V was cut by 3 bases and J by 4 bases, with 16 bases left in between. The CDR3 spans 17 residues. The germline CDR1 and CDR2 sequences are KGHSH and LQKENI.

The chain has TRBV10-3 and TRBJ2-7; 12 positions match TRBD2. Trimming at V came to 4 bases and at J to 2 bases, leaving 0 bases not matched to a gene. Germline CDR1 reads ENHRY; CDR2 reads SYGVKD. This CDR3 contains 14 residues. This CDR3 is CAISASGGAYEQYF. The CDR3 DNA reads as TGTGCCATCAGTGCTAGCGGGGGGGCCTACGAGCAGTACTTC.

The chain uses TRBV7-2 and TRBJ2-7; tentatively, D is TRBD2 (6 bases). Trimming removed 5 bases from V and 5 bases from J, with 19 bases in between. Per germline, CDR1 SGHTA and CDR2 FQGNSA. This CDR3 has 15 amino acids. The CDR3 loop reads CASSLAGTGLHEQYF. For the CDR3, the DNA is TGTGCCAGCAGCCTGGCCGGGACTGGGCTACACGAGCAGTACTTC.

This chain connects TRBV29-1 to TRBJ2-7; 9 bases are a match to TRBD1. With 6 bases clipped from V and 2 bases from J, the junction kept 5 bases outside the gene matches. Germline V gene sequence: CDR1 SQVTM, CDR2 ANQGSEA. This CDR3 comprises 13 residues. DNA for the CDR3: TGCAGCGTACCGGGACAGGGAACCTACGAGCAGTACTTC. Translating it yields CSVPGQGTYEQYF.

The chain employs TRBV21-1 and TRBJ1-1. TRBV21-1 is a documented pseudogene. This CDR3 region has 16 residues. The CDR3 reads CASRKGGGPLNTEAFF. The DNA of the CDR3 is TGTGCCAGCCGGAAAGGGGGGGGTCCATTGAACACTGAAGCTTTCTTT.

This sequence joins TRBV18 and TRBJ2-6, with TRBD1 matching 8 bases. CDR1 is KGHSH, CDR2 LQKENI, per germline. V trimming: 3 bases; J trimming: 2 bases; junction bases outside the gene matches: 6. The CDR3 is made up of 17 amino acids. The CDR3 loop reads CASSPLDRVTGANVLTF. DNA for the CDR3: TGTGCCAGCTCACCGTTGGACAGGGTGACTGGGGCCAACGTCCTGACTTTC.

The V and J genes are TRBV6-5 and TRBJ2-4, with 8 positions matching TRBD2. V was pared by 8 bases and J by 8 bases, with 11 bases of the junction left unmatched. The CDR3 totals 14 residues. Germline V gene lookup returns CDR1 MNHEY and CDR2 SVGAGI. The chain's CDR3 is CASQPAGGLDIQYF. The DNA of the CDR3 is TGTGCCAGCCAACCCGCGGGGGGCCTTGACATTCAGTACTTC.

The rearrangement links TRBV5-1 to TRBJ1-1; the match to TRBD1 covers 9 bases. Losses at the gene ends were 0 bases for V and 0 bases for J; bases not matched to a gene: 18. CDR3 length: 21 amino acids. Germline CDR1 is SGHRS and CDR2 is YFSETQ. The CDR3 DNA sequence: TGCGCCAGCAGCTTGGCCAAAATTGTGGGACAGGGCCTTACCCTGAACACTGAAGCTTTCTTT. Amino acids: CASSLAKIVGQGLTLNTEAFF. Full variable domain (outside the CDR3, taken from reference TRBV5-1 and TRBJ1-1): KAGVTQTPRYLIKTRGQQVTLSCSPISGHRSVSWYQQTPGQGLQFLFEYFSETQRNKGNFPGRFSGRQFSNSRSEMNVSTLELGDSALYLCASSLAKIVGQGLTLNTEAFFGQGTRLTVV.

V gene TRBV5-6 combines with J gene TRBJ2-1; 8 bases align to TRBD2. The CDR3 consists of 17 residues. J gave up 5 bases and V 4 bases, and 14 bases lay outside the gene matches. The germline CDR1 and CDR2 sequences are SGHDT and YYEEEE. The CDR3 spells CASSPVVTGGPHNEQFF. DNA of the CDR3: TGTGCCAGCAGCCCCGTGGTAACGGGGGGGCCCCACAATGAGCAGTTCTTC.

This clone was counted only a few times. This chain uses TRBV5-1 with TRBJ2-4, with 8 bases lining up with TRBD1. The CDR3 loop spans 16 amino acids. Germline lookup yields CDR1 SGHRS and CDR2 YFSETQ. V dropped 4 bases and J dropped 9; count of bases not matched to a gene: 15. This CDR3 is CASSLIISGQGSIQYF. CDR3 sequence (DNA): TGCGCCAGCAGCCTAATCATTTCCGGACAGGGAAGCATTCAGTACTTC.

The J gene is TRBJ2-5, the V gene TRBV11-2; a weak D match, TRBD1 (5 bases). This CDR3 is built from 13 residues. Trimming shortened V by 5 bases and J by 3 bases, and 10 bases separated the two germline ends. Germline assignment: CDR1 SGHAT and CDR2 FQNNGV. CDR3 DNA sequence: TGTGCCAGCAGCCAAGTAGGGGAAGAGACCCAGTACTTC. The encoded protein is CASSQVGEETQYF.

This clone was found once. V is TRBV4-1 and J is TRBJ1-4; 9 bases line up with TRBD1. The germline CDR1 and CDR2 sequences are MGHRA and YSYEKL. After removal of 0 bases from V and 7 bases from J, the junction contained 6 bases not matched to a gene. The CDR3 is 16 residues long. DNA of the CDR3: TGCGCCAGCAGCCAAGATGCCGGGGACAGGGTTGAAAAACTGTTTTTT. Translated: CASSQDAGDRVEKLFF.

CDR3 sequence reads: CASSHSSGTTGELFF. The CDR3 nucleotides are TGTGCCAGCAGCCATTCTAGCGGAACCACCGGGGAGCTGTTTTTT. The chain recombines TRBV4-2 with TRBJ2-2; 7 bases are a match to TRBD2. This CDR3 contains 15 residues. The V gene's germline CDR1 is LGHNA and CDR2 YNFKEQ. Unmatched junction bases numbered 5, after V lost 3 bases and J lost 4 bases.